The clone carrying this T cell receptor beta chain has a single count. Its antigen remains unknown. Treatment meaning: roughly 19 received Ad26.COV2.S at low or high dose, single or two shots; several received placebo; per-sample allocation not given. Sampling was done on day 63 after the first vaccine or placebo injection. This adult donor, from Boston, was 18-55 years old. The administered vaccine (an Ad26 vector) expressed Wuhan-strain SARS-CoV-2 spike. Trimming pared 0 bases from V and 9 bases from J, leaving 18 bases between. Germline CDR1 and CDR2: SEHNR and FQNEAQ (reference sequence). The length of the CDR3 is 15 residues. The data belong to a study of Ad26.COV2.S vaccination and SARS-CoV-2 variants. At the level of the study: The authors gave Ad26.COV2.S intramuscularly, either once or twice 56 days apart. Study outcomes and limitations: It was reported that spike-specific CD8+ and CD4+ T cell responses were substantially broad after vaccination.

Measured with immunoSEQ multiplex PCR; TCRdb has only the in-frame clones, and not every one. Here the sample spans hundreds of thousands of clones, around 90% being singletons. The V call is TRBV7-9, the J call TRBJ2-7; D may be TRBD2 (6 bases). This clonotype originated in a person between 18 and 60 years old who received the Ad26.COV2.S COVID-19 vaccine or a placebo. Here the sequenced sample was peripheral blood, taken in a trial of Ad26.COV2.S vaccine versus placebo. The CDR3 here is CASSLASGLHKGQYF. CDR3 nucleotide sequence: TGTGCCAGCAGCTTAGCTAGCGGACTGCATAAAGGGCAGTACTTC.